Listed below are T cell receptor beta chains from one sample, sequenced in a study of OX40 agonist ivuxolimab in advanced cancers. Produced via immunoSEQ multiplex PCR; TCRdb's table is partial and in-frame only. The table lists about 66,000 clones, 88% of them singletons. The sample in question was CD4+ or CD8+ T cells sorted from blood, obtained in a trial of the OX40 agonist ivuxolimab. The source of these receptors is an adult with an advanced solid tumor such as melanoma, head and neck, liver or kidney cancer. CDR3s include the opening cysteine and the closing phenylalanine or tryptophan. A D gene is named only where the DNA matches it firmly. Expanded clones get a size class; other rows say once, few or many, or leave the size out.

TRBJ2-7 | TRBV5-4 | NA | TRBD2 | TGTGCCAGCAGCTTGGGTATCTCCCTAGCGGGAGGGCCGTCGAGAGAGCAGTACTTC | CASSLGISLAGGPSREQYF
TRBJ2-2 | TRBV27 | NA | NA | TGTGCCAGCAGTTTACGATACCCAGGTAGCACCGGGGAGCTGTTTTTT | CASSLRYPGSTGELFF
TRBJ2-7 | TRBV4-1 | few | TRBD2 | TGCGCCAGCAGCCTGGGACTAGCGGAATACGAGCAGTACTTC | CASSLGLAEYEQYF
TRBJ2-2 | TRBV18 | NA | NA | TGTGCCAGCTCTTTTCTCGGGGAGCTGTTTTTT | CASSFLGELFF
TRBJ2-4 | TRBV29-1 | NA | NA | TGCAGCGTTGAAGAGGTTCAGGATGGCATTCAGTACTTC | CSVEEVQDGIQYF
TRBJ2-1 | TRBV18 | NA | NA | TGTGCCAGCTCAAATAGCGCCGATGAGCAGTTCTTC | CASSNSADEQFF
TRBJ2-7 | TRBV28 | few | NA | TGTGCCAGCAGTACCGGACTACGCGAGCAGTACTTC | CASSTGLREQYF
TRBJ2-3 | TRBV6-1 | NA | TRBD2 | TGTGCCAGCAGTGAATTGGGACTAAAGGATACGCAGTATTTT | CASSELGLKDTQYF
TRBJ2-7 | TRBV18 | once | NA | TGTGCCAGCTCACCGGGGGGCCTCTACGAGCAGTACTTC | CASSPGGLYEQYF
TRBJ1-4 | TRBV5-1 | once | NA | TGCGCCAGCCGATTTGACACTACAGACGGACTGTTTTTT | CASRFDTTDGLFF
TRBJ1-1 | TRBV6-1 | once | NA | TGTGCCAGCACAGAAGGGAAGGGAGGGGAGGCTTTCTTT | CASTEGKGGEAFF
TRBJ2-7 | TRBV6-1 | NA | TRBD1 | TGTGCCAGCATAGGGACAGGGACCTACGAGCAGTACTTC | CASIGTGTYEQYF
TRBJ2-1 | TRBV19 | NA | NA | TGTGCCAGTAGTATCGGACCTATCAATGAGCAGTTCTTC | CASSIGPINEQFF
TRBJ2-7 | TRBV28 | NA | TRBD2 | TGTGCCAGCAGCCCGCCGGGAGCGGGATTAACCTACGAGCAGTACTTC | CASSPPGAGLTYEQYF
TRBJ2-5 | TRBV28 | NA | TRBD2 | TGTGCCAGCAGTTTCCCGATGGGACTAGCGGGAGAGAAGGAGACCCAGTACTTC | CASSFPMGLAGEKETQYF
TRBJ1-1 | TRBV19 | NA | NA | TGTGCCAGTCTCCAGGCCACAGGTTTATGGAACACTGAAGCTTTCTTT | CASLQATGLWNTEAFF
TRBJ2-7 | TRBV18 | NA | NA | TGTGCCAGCTCACCCTCGGTTGACGAGCAGTACTTC | CASSPSVDEQYF
TRBJ2-6 | TRBV19 | NA | NA | TGTGCCAGTAGTAACAGGGACTCTGGGGCCAACGTCCTGACTTTC | CASSNRDSGANVLTF
TRBJ1-5 | TRBV19 | once | NA | TGTGCCAGTAGTATGGGCTTGTATCAGCCCCAGCATTTT | CASSMGLYQPQHF
TRBJ2-3 | TRBV28 | NA | TRBD2 | TGTGCCACCAGGAAGCGGGGAATCACAGATACGCAGTATTTT | CATRKRGITDTQYF
TRBJ2-2 | TRBV19 | few | NA | TGTGCCAGTAGTATGGCCAGTAGAGCCGGGGAGCTGTTTTTT | CASSMASRAGELFF
TRBJ2-3 | TRBV21-1 | NA | NA | TGTGCCAGCAGCAGCCCAGGACCCGGAGGTTATACGCAGTATTTT | CASSSPGPGGYTQYF
TRBJ1-1 | TRBV5-8 | NA | NA | TGTGCCAGCAGCTTGGGACACCTGAACACTGAAGCTTTCTTT | CASSLGHLNTEAFF
TRBJ1-5 | TRBV28 | NA | TRBD1 | TGTGCCAGCAGTTCCCACGGACAGGGTAGGCAGCCCCAGCATTTT | CASSSHGQGRQPQHF
TRBJ1-1 | TRBV27 | NA | NA | TGTGCCAGCAGTTCATTTCAACGGAACACTGAAGCTTTCTTT | CASSSFQRNTEAFF
TRBJ2-7 | TRBV18 | once | TRBD2 | TGTGCCAGCCGTGCGGCGCTAGCGGGAGACGAGCAGTACTTC | CASRAALAGDEQYF
TRBJ1-4 | TRBV30 | NA | TRBD1 | TGTGCCTGGAGTTTTCAGGACAGGGTTAATGAAAAACTGTTTTTT | CAWSFQDRVNEKLFF
TRBJ2-2 | TRBV4-1 | NA | NA | TGCGCCAGCAGCCAAGGAGCCGGGGACACCGGGGAGCTGTTTTTT | CASSQGAGDTGELFF
TRBJ2-3 | TRBV28 | NA | NA | TGTGCCAGCAGTTTCCAAGGATCTACAGATACGCAGTATTTT | CASSFQGSTDTQYF
TRBJ1-6 | TRBV28 | NA | TRBD1 | TGTGCCAGCAGTTTGCCACAGGGGGTGGCCTATAATTCACCCCTCCACTTT | CASSLPQGVAYNSPLHF
TRBJ2-4 | TRBV4-1 | NA | TRBD2 | TGCGCCAGCAGCCAAGTTACGCTAGCGGGGGTGCTCAAAAACATTCAGTACTTC | CASSQVTLAGVLKNIQYF
TRBJ1-5 | TRBV6-1 | NA | NA | TGTGCCAGCAGGGGAAGCAATCAGCCCCAGCATTTT | CASRGSNQPQHF
TRBJ2-1 | TRBV7-9 | NA | NA | TGTGCCAGCAGCCCTAGTGTCGCTGAGCAGTTCTTC | CASSPSVAEQFF
TRBJ1-6 | TRBV6-1 | NA | NA | TGTGCCAGCAGGACCGACAGAACAAGATCACCCCTCCACTTT | CASRTDRTRSPLHF
TRBJ1-2 | TRBV5-1 | NA | TRBD1 | TGCGCCAGCAGCTTGGGGACAGGACCGTATGGCTACACCTTC | CASSLGTGPYGYTF
TRBJ2-7 | TRBV29-1 | NA | TRBD2 | TGCAGCGTTGAATTGGGGGGGTCCTACGAGCAGTACTTC | CSVELGGSYEQYF
TRBJ1-5 | TRBV6-6 | NA | TRBD1 | TGTGCCAGCAAGGGGGCCGGTCAGCCCCAGCATTTT | CASKGAGQPQHF
TRBJ2-1 | TRBV10-1 | few | NA | TGCGCCAGCAGTGAGCGGGACGAGCAGTTCTTC | CASSERDEQFF
TRBJ1-6 | TRBV6-4 | NA | NA | TGTGCCAGCAGTGCTGAGGCAGGAAATTCACCCCTCCACTTT | CASSAEAGNSPLHF
TRBJ2-2 | TRBV7-3 | NA | TRBD1 | TGTGCCAGCAGCTCAGCAGGGGGTCTCTCACCCGGGGAGCTGTTTTTT | CASSSAGGLSPGELFF
TRBJ2-1 | TRBV4-1 | NA | TRBD2 | TGCGCCAGCAGCCAAGGGCTAGCGGGAGGGCCGAAATACAATGAGCAGTTCTTC | CASSQGLAGGPKYNEQFF
TRBJ2-2 | TRBV5-1 | NA | NA | TGCGCCAGCGGCCAGGGGACGAACACCGGGGAGCTGTTTTTT | CASGQGTNTGELFF
TRBJ2-5 | TRBV5-1 | once | TRBD2 | TGCGCCAGCAGCTCAGGGAGGGGCAAAGAGACCCAGTACTTC | CASSSGRGKETQYF
TRBJ1-1 | TRBV7-9 | few | NA | TGTGCCAGCAGCTTAGATCCAGGTAGCATGAACACTGAAGCTTTCTTT | CASSLDPGSMNTEAFF
TRBJ1-1 | TRBV6-1 | NA | NA | TGTGCCAGCTGTAGGGGGAACACTGAAGCTTTCTTT | CASCRGNTEAFF
TRBJ2-5 | TRBV7-9 | NA | NA | TGTGCCAGCAGCTTAAACCAAGAGACCCAGTACTTC | CASSLNQETQYF
TRBJ1-2 | TRBV28 | NA | NA | TGTGCCAGCAGCCCCCCCGGACAGAACTATGGCTACACCTTC | CASSPPGQNYGYTF
TRBJ1-3 | TRBV6-1 | NA | NA | TGTGCCAGCGAGATCCGCTCTGGAAACACCATATATTTT | CASEIRSGNTIYF
TRBJ1-1 | TRBV5-5 | NA | NA | TGTGCCAGCAGCGTCCGAGGGGCAGGGGTGAACACTGAAGCTTTCTTT | CASSVRGAGVNTEAFF
TRBJ1-2 | TRBV28 | NA | NA | TGTGCCAGCAGTGCAACGGTAACTAACTATGGCTACACCTTC | CASSATVTNYGYTF
TRBJ2-3 | TRBV28 | NA | NA | TGTGCCAGCAGGTCTCCCCAAGGATCCGGGACAGATACGCAGTATTTT | CASRSPQGSGTDTQYF
TRBJ1-5 | TRBV5-8 | NA | TRBD1 | TGTGCCAGCAGCAAACGGACAGGGCGGCAGCCCCAGCATTTT | CASSKRTGRQPQHF
TRBJ2-1 | TRBV4-2 | NA | NA | TGTGCCAGCAGCCAAGATCGTGCGGGAACGGTCTCTCGGGGGTGGTACAGTGAGCAGTTCTTC | CASSQDRAGTVSRGWYSEQFF
TRBJ2-7 | TRBV14 | NA | NA | TGTGCCAGCAGCCGTACTACAGGGCCCGGGGTCTACGAGCAGTACTTC | CASSRTTGPGVYEQYF
TRBJ2-5 | TRBV18 | NA | TRBD2 | TGTGCCAGCTCACCACGCACTAGCGGGTATGGAGAGACCCAGTACTTC | CASSPRTSGYGETQYF